Reported below is one T cell receptor (beta chain). This sample stems from a study of blood T cell repertoires in COVID-19. Overall study: Researchers got acute and convalescent COVID-19 samples from the United States, Italy and Spain. T cells, B-cell-depleted T cells, or PBMCs provided the cDNA or gDNA that served as material.

Original analysis: How many nucleated cells were present was estimated from reference gene primer amplification. Repertoires were generated with immunoSEQ multiplex PCR, while TCRdb's copy carries only in-frame clones and drops some. The V and J calls and clone size are taken from that table; D and trimming were inferred from the DNA. Of about 200,000 clones listed, approximately 90% are singletons. The CDR3 consists of 16 residues. Per germline, CDR1 SGHDT and CDR2 YYEEEE. V lost 1 base to trimming and J lost 2 bases, with 13 bases between them. Source material: peripheral blood. The receptor's source is a man aged 40-49 years with active or convalescent COVID-19. The genes are TRBV5-6 and TRBJ1-3; D might be TRBD1 (5 bases). The chain's CDR3 is CASSLRAGSTGNTIYF. The CDR3 coding sequence is TGTGCCAGCAGCTTGAGGGCAGGGTCGACTGGAAACACCATATATTTT.